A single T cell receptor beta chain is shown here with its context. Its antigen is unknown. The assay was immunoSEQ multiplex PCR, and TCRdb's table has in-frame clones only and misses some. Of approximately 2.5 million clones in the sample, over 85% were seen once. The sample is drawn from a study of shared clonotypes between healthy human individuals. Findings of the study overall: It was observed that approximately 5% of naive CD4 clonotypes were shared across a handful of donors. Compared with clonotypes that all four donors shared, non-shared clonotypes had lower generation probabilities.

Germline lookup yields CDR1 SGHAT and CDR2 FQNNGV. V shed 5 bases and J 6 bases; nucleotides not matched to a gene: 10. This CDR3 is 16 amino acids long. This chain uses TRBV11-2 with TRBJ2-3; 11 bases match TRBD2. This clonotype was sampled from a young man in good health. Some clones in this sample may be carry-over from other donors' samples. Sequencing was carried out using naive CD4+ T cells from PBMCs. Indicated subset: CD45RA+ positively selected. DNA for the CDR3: TGTGCCAGCAGCCCCGGACTAGCGGGTCCAAGGGATACGCAGTATTTT. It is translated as CASSPGLAGPRDTQYF.